This T cell receptor (beta chain) was identified in a study of blood T cell repertoires in COVID-19. Study summary: The United States, Italy and Spain provided the acute and convalescent COVID-19 samples.

CDR1 and CDR2 (germline): GTSNPN, SVGIG (reference sequence). J gave up 12 bases and V 0 bases, and 7 bases lay outside the gene matches. This CDR3 contains 14 residues. In the authors' workflow: Counts of nucleated cells, estimated from reference gene primer amplification, were obtained. The assay was immunoSEQ multiplex PCR, and TCRdb's table has in-frame clones only and misses some. From that table come the V and J calls and clone size; the DNA was used to work out D and trimming. The repertoire includes about 180,000 clones, around 86% of them detected once, and about 8.6% sits in the top ten. Sequenced material: peripheral blood. The source of this sequence is a man between 50 and 59 years old with active or convalescent COVID-19. This chain links TRBV30 with TRBJ1-6; 8 bases are a match to TRBD1. The CDR3 coding sequence is TGTGCCTGGAGTGTAACGGGGACAGGACTACCCCTCCACTTT. Translated: CAWSVTGTGLPLHF.